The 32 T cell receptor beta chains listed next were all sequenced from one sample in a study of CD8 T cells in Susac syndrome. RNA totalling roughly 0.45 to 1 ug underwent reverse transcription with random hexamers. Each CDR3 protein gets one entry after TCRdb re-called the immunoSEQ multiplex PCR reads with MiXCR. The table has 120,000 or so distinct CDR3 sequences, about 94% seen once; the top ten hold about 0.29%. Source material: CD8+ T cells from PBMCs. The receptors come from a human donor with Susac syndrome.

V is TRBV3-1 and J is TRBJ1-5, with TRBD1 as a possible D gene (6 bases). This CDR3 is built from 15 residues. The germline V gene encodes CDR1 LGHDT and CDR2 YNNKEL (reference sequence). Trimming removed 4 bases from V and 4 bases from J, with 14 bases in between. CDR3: CASSLMGQGNQPQHF. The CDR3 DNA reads TGTGCCAGCAGCCTTATGGGTCAGGGGAATCAGCCCCAGCATTTT.

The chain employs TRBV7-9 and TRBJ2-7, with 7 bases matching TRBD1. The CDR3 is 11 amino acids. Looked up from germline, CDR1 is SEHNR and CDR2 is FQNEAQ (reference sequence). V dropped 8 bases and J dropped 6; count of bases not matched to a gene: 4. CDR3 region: CASGYRGEQYF. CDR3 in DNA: TGTGCCAGCGGATACAGGGGCGAGCAGTACTTC.

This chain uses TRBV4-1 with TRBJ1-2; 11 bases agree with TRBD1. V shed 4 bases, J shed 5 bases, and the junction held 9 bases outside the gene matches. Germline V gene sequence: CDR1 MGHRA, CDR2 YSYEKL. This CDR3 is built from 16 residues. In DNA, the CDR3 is TGCGCCAGCAGCCTCCCGGGACAGGGGGTATTATATGGCTACACCTTC. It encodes CASSLPGQGVLYGYTF.

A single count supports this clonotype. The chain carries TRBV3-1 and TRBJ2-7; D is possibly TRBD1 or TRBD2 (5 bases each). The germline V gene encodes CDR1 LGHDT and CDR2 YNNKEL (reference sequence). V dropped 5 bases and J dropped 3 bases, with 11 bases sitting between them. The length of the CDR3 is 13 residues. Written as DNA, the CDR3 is TGTGCCAGCAGCGGCCGGGACGGCTACGAGCAGTACTTC. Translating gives CASSGRDGYEQYF.

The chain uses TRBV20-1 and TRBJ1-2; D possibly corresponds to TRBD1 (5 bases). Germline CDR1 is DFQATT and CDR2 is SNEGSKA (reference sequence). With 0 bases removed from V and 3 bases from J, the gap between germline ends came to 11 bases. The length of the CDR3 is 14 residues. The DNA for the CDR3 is TGCAGTGCTAGAGATGGCGGGGCCTACTATGGCTACACCTTC. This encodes CSARDGGAYYGYTF.

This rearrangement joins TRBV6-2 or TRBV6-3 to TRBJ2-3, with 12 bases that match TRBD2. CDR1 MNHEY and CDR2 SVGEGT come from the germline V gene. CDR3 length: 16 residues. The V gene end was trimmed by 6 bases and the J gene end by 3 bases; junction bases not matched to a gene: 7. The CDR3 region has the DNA TGTGCCAGCAGATGGACTAGCGGGGCCGAAACAGATACGCAGTATTTT. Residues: CASRWTSGAETDTQYF.

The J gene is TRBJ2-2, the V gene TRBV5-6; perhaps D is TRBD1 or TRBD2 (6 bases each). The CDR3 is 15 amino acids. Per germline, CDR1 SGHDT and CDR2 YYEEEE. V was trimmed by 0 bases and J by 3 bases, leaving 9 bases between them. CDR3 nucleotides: TGTGCCAGCAGCTTGGTGGGGGGCGACACCGGGGAGCTGTTTTTT. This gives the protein CASSLVGGDTGELFF.

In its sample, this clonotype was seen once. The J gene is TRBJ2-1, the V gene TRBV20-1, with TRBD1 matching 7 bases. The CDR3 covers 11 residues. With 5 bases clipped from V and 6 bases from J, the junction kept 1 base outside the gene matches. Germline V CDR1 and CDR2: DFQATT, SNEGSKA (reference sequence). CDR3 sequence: CSAWDSNEQFF. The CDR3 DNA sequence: TGCAGTGCTTGGGACAGCAATGAGCAGTTCTTC.

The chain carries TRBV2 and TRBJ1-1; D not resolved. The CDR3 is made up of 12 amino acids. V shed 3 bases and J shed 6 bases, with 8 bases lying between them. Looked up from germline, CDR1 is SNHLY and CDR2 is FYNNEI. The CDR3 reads CASSDVAAEAFF. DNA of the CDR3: TGTGCCAGCAGTGACGTAGCTGCTGAAGCTTTCTTT.

Here the CDR3 DNA reads TGTGCCAGCAGTGCGTCATTCCTTACCGGGACAGGGGTAATGGACTATGGCTACACCTTC. As protein: CASSASFLTGTGVMDYGYTF. This chain uses TRBV25-1 with TRBJ1-2; 10 bases map to TRBD1. The CDR3 is 20 amino acids. V gave up 4 bases and J gave up 3 bases; unmatched junction bases: 20. Germline assignment: CDR1 MGHDK and CDR2 SYGVNS.

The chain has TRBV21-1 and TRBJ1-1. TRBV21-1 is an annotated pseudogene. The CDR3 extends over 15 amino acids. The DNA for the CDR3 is TGTGCCAGCAGCCTGGGAGGGTTGATGAACACTGAAGCTTTCTTT. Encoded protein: CASSLGGLMNTEAFF.

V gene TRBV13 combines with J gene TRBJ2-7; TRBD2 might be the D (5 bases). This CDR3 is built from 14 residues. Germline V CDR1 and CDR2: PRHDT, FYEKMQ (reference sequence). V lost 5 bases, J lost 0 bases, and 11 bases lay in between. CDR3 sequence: CASSAARDSYEQYF. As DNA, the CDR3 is TGTGCCAGCAGCGCCGCCCGGGACTCCTACGAGCAGTACTTC.

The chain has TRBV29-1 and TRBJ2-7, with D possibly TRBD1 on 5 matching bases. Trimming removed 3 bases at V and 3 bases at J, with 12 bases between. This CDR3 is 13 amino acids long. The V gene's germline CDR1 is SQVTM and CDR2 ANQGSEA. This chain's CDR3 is CSVEQSGFYEQYF. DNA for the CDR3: TGCAGCGTTGAGCAATCAGGGTTCTACGAGCAGTACTTC.

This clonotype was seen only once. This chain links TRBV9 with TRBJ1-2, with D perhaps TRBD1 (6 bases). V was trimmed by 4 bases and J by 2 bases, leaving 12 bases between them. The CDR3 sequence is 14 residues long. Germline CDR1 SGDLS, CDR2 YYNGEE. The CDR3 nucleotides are TGTGCCAGCAGCCGAGGGGGGATGAACTATGGCTACACCTTC. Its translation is CASSRGGMNYGYTF.

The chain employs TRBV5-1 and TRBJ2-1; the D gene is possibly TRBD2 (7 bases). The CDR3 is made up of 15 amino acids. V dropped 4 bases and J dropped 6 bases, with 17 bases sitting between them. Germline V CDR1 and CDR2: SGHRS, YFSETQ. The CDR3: CASSLRGARTNEQFF. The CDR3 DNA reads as TGCGCCAGCAGCCTACGGGGGGCCCGAACCAATGAGCAGTTCTTC.

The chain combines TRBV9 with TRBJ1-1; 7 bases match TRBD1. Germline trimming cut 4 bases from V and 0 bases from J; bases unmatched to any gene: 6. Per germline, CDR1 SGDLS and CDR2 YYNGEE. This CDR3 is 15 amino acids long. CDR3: CASSSWTGLNTEAFF. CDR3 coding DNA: TGTGCCAGCAGCTCTTGGACAGGATTGAACACTGAAGCTTTCTTT.

The CDR3 loop is CASSREGQGPFF. CDR3 sequence (DNA): TGTGCCAGCAGCCGCGAGGGACAGGGCCCATTCTTT. The chain has TRBV7-8 and TRBJ1-1, with TRBD1 identical over 9 bases. CDR3 length: 12 amino acids. J gave up 14 bases and V 5 bases, and 9 bases lay outside the gene matches. Germline V gene data show CDR1 as SGHVS and CDR2 as FQNEAQ.

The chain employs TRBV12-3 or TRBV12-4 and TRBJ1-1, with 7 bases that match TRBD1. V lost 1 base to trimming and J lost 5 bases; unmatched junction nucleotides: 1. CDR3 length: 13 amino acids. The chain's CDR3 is CASSLGGQTEAFF. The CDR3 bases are TGTGCCAGCAGTTTAGGGGGACAGACTGAAGCTTTCTTT.

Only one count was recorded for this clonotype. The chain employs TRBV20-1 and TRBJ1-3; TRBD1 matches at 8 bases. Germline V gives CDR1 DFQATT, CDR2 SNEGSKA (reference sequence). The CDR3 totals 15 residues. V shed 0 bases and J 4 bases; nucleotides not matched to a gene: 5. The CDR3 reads CSARDVDRAGNTIYF. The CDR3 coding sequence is TGCAGTGCTAGAGACGTGGACAGGGCGGGAAACACCATATATTTT.

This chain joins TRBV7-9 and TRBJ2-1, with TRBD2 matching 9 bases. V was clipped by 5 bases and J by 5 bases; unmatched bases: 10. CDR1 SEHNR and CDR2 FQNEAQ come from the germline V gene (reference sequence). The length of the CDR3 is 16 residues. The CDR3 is CASSPPPSGVDNEQFF. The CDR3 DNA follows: TGTGCCAGCAGCCCCCCCCCTAGCGGGGTGGACAATGAGCAGTTCTTC.

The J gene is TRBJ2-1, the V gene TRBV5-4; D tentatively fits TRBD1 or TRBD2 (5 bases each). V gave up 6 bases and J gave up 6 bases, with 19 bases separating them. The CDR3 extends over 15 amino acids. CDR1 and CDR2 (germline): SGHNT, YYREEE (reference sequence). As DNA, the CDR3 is TGTGCCAGCACTCAGGGCCTCAGTCGGGGCAATGAGCAGTTCTTC. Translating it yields CASTQGLSRGNEQFF.

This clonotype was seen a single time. CDR3: CASSQDSGLQETQYF. The DNA for the CDR3 is TGTGCCAGCAGCCAAGATTCCGGGTTGCAAGAGACCCAGTACTTC. This chain uses TRBV3-1 with TRBJ2-5, with D hard to call. Germline CDR1 and CDR2: LGHDT and YNNKEL (reference sequence). The CDR3 contains 15 residues. The germline V and J ends were trimmed by 0 bases and 2 bases, with 10 bases remaining between them.

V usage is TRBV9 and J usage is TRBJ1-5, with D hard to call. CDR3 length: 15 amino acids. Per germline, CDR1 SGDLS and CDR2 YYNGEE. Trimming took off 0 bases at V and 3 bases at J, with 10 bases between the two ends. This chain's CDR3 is CASSVDGGFNQPQHF. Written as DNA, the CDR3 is TGTGCCAGCAGCGTAGATGGAGGGTTCAATCAGCCCCAGCATTTT.

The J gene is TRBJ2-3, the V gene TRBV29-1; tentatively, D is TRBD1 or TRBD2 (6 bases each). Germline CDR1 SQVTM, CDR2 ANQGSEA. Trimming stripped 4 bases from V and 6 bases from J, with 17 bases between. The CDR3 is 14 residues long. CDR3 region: CSVGGAGEEDTQYF. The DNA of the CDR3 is TGCAGCGTTGGGGGGGCCGGGGAGGAGGATACGCAGTATTTT.

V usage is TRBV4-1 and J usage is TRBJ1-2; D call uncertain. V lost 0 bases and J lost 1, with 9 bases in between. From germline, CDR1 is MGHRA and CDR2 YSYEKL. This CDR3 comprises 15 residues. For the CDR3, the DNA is TGCGCCAGCAGCCAAGATAGCATGGTTAACTATGGCTACACCTTC. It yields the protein CASSQDSMVNYGYTF.

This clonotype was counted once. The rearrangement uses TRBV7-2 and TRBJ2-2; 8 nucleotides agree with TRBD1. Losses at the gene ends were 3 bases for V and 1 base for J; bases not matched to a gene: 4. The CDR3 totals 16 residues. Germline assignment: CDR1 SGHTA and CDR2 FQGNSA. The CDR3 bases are TGTGCCAGCAGCTTCGTCGGACAGGGGAACACCGGGGAGCTGTTTTTT. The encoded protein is CASSFVGQGNTGELFF. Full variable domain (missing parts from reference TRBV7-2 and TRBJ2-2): GAGVSQSPSNKVTEKGKDVELRCDPISGHTALYWYRQSLGQGLEFLIYFQGNSAPDKSGLPSDRFSAERTGGSVSTLTIQRTQQEDSAVYLCASSFVGQGNTGELFFGEGSRLTVL.

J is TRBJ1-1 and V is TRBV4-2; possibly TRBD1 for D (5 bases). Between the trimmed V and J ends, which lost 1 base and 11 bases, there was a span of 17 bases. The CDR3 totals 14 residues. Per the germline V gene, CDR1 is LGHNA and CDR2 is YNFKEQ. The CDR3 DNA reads TGTGCCAGCAGCCAAGCTGTATTGGGGGAAGGGGCTTTCTTT. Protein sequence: CASSQAVLGEGAFF.

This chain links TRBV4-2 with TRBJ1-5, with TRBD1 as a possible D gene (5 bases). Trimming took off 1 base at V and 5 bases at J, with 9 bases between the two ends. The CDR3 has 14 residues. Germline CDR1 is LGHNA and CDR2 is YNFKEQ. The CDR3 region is CASSQGQGYQPQHF. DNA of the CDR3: TGTGCCAGCAGCCAAGGGCAGGGCTATCAGCCCCAGCATTTT.

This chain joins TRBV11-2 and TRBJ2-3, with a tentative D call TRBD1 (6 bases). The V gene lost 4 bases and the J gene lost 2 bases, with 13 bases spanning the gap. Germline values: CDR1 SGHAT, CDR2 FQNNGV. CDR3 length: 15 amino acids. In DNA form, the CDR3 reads TGTGCCAGCAGCTCCACAGGGTCCCACACAGATACGCAGTATTTT. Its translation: CASSSTGSHTDTQYF.

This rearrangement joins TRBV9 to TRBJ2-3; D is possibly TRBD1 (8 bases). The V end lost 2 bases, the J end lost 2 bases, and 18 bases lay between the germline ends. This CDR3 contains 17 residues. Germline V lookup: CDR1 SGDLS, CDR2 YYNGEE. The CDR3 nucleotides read TGTGCCAGCAGCGTCCCCTCGACAGGGGACTACACAGATACGCAGTATTTT. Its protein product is CASSVPSTGDYTDTQYF. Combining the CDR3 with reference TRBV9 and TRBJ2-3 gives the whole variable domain DSGVTQTPKHLITATGQRVTLRCSPRSGDLSVYWYQQSLDQGLQFLIQYYNGEERAKGNILERFSAQQFPDLHSELNLSSLELGDSALYFCASSVPSTGDYTDTQYFGPGTRLTVL.

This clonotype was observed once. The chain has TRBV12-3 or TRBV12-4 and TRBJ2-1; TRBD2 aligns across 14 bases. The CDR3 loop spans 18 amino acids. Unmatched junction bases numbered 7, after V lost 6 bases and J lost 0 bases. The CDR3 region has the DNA TGTGCCAGCAGCCCCGGGACTAGCGGGGGACCCTCCTACAATGAGCAGTTCTTC. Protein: CASSPGTSGGPSYNEQFF.

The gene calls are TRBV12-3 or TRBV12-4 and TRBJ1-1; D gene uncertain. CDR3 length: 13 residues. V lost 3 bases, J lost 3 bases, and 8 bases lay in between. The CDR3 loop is CASSLYPHTEAFF. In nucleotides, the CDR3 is TGTGCCAGCAGTTTGTATCCGCACACTGAAGCTTTCTTT.